The source of this T cell receptor beta chain is a study of type 1 regulatory T cells. There are 16 residues in the CDR3. Germline V gives CDR1 MNHNS, CDR2 SASEGT. V was pared by 6 bases and J by 9 bases, with 19 bases of the junction left unmatched. TCRdb independently ran MiXCR on the reads; one entry per CDR3 protein. The data show approximately 43,000 distinct CDR3 sequences, 9% to 15% seen once. Worth noting for this clonotype: What it binds is unknown.

The chain couples TRBV6-1 to TRBJ2-7, with 8 nucleotides matching TRBD2. The TCR was taken from a human donor in good health. What was sequenced was cultured non-Tr1 T cells, either the whole culture or a sorted T cell fraction (not recorded which). The CDR3 sequence is CASSGGAGVGAQMQYF. The CDR3 region has the DNA TGTGCCAGCAGCGGGGGGGCAGGAGTCGGGGCGCAGATGCAGTACTTC.